This section outlines one T cell receptor (beta chain) sequence together with its context. This clonotype has a count of ten or more. What this receptor recognizes is not known. No base quality values were provided; no much bigger clone lies one nucleotide off. Moderately to severely active disease, a Clinical Activity Score of at least 3, a NOSPECS grade of at least 4, and a duration under 3 months were present in ophthalmopathy patients. Patients with uncontrolled infections, other autoimmune diseases, pregnancy or lactation were excluded. Diagnoses were established on the basis of clinical symptoms, serum thyroxine and TRAb, thyroid ultrasound, and orbital computed tomography. PBMCs were separated from about 10 ml of fresh peripheral blood using Ficoll-Paque density gradient centrifugation. Total RNA was extracted with Trizol reagent, and quality was checked on an Agilent 2100 Bioanalyzer. The TCR beta CDR3 regions were amplified from RNA transcripts. The first round of RT-PCR for the TCR CDR3 was performed with the HTBI primer set and the Qiagen OneStep RT-PCR kit. Libraries were constructed in a second round of multiplex PCR, after which size selection and purification were performed. Sequencing of the libraries was done on an Illumina HiSeq2000 using paired-end 100 bp reads. In the source study's methods: SOAPnuke was used to process the raw data, removing reads that contained adapters or uncalled bases, had a mean Phred below 15, or lacked an exact match to the constant primer or identifier. High-quality paired reads were merged with COPE v1.2.5, and unique nucleotide sequences were defined as clonotypes. Clonotypes were aligned to IMGT TRBV, TRBD and TRBJ reference segments using MiTCR v1.1. Analysis was restricted to V-J combinations with a frequency above 0.0001, which covered roughly 99% of repertoires. The TCS score was defined as the ratio of F50 (clonal expansion) to E x V (chaos), calculated using BLOSUM62-based TCRdist between CDR3 peptides within each V-J. Welch's t-statistics and random forest reduced roughly 530 V-J features to about 13, which were used in a naive Bayes classifier (R e1071). TCRdb reanalyzed the raw reads on its own, using fastp at Q25 for trimming and MiXCR for clone calling, and kept in-frame beta chains. Identical CDR3 protein sequences are pooled into one entry, listed with their most common genes and DNA. TCRdb's processing, not the study's, gives the V and J calls here. The sample table records hundreds of thousands of distinct CDR3 sequences; over 12% of these occur just once. The ten largest clones add up to 28% of the sample.

The data stem from a study of T cells in Graves' hyperthyroidism and ophthalmopathy (dated by TCRdb to the late 2010s). With regard to the full study: Peripheral blood was sampled at the time of initial diagnosis, prior to any treatment. The study also compared thyroid tissue and blood T-cell repertoires from five or six Graves' hyperthyroidism patients. After sampling, hyperthyroidism patients received methimazole starting at 30 mg daily, and ophthalmopathy patients received high-dose intravenous methylprednisolone. The paper reports TCR Vbeta CDR3 sequencing of roughly 140 peripheral blood samples: fewer than 50 ophthalmopathy, approximately 74 hyperthyroidism and around 17 progressor patients. Prospective prediction of ophthalmopathy was tested in an independent validation cohort of 18 to 20 hyperthyroidism patients and 17 patients who later progressed to ophthalmopathy. For training and testing, the roughly 93 patients in the discovery cohort were randomly divided in a 7:3 ratio. TCR V-J signatures able to tell the groups apart were searched for in a discovery cohort of 95 or so patients, of whom over 40 had Graves' ophthalmopathy and about 55 had stable Graves' hyperthyroidism. Findings and caveats that apply to the study as a whole: Blood samples also contained most of the expanded thyroid clonotypes (frequency above 0.001), which suggests that blood repertoires may reflect thyroid immune responses. In validation, the model predicted progression to ophthalmopathy with about 71% sensitivity and less than 80% specificity, a median of approximately 6.7 months before onset. In cross-validation, a model built on a 13 V-J signature told ophthalmopathy apart from stable hyperthyroidism with approximately 91% sensitivity and roughly 83% specificity, and in testing the same model reached 80%/75%. No statistical method was used to fix the sample size in advance, and group allocation was not hidden from the investigators.

The CDR3 numbers 12 residues from cysteine through phenylalanine. The CDR3 DNA has 36 bases and is translated from base 1. V loses 7 bases at its end and J loses 2 bases; junction bases beyond the gene matches: 2. Based on the germline V gene, the CDR1 and CDR2 sequences are SGHAT and FQNNGV. The sequencing sample was made of blood. The TCR originated in a man aged 50-59 years with Graves' ophthalmopathy. Recombination linked TRBV11-2 to TRBJ2-7; a stretch of 7 junction bases matches TRBD2. The sequenced DNA: TGTGCCAGCATGACTAGCACCTACGAGCAGTACTTC. This encodes CASMTSTYEQYF.